This T cell receptor (beta chain) was captured in a study of cytomegalovirus exposure and HLA in healthy donors. In the case of this clone: The antigen remains unidentified.

Generated by immunoSEQ multiplex PCR, the TCRdb table keeps only in-frame clones and is missing some. The table records around 110,000 clones, around 90% of them present only once. Overall study results and limits: The tendency of first-cohort TCR clusters to co-occur in the 90 to 150 validation repertoires emerged from a later analysis. The dataset shows that most TCR sequences were rare, while some public TCRs occurred in many donors. Associated with cytomegalovirus, according to the listing, were fewer than 200 TCR beta chains.

The source is a woman between 18 and 29 years old in good health and CMV-seropositive. Sequencing was carried out using PBMCs.

The CDR3 DNA is TGTGCCAGCAGTTTACAGGGGTCCCCTTCACCCCTCCACTTT. It translates to CASSLQGSPSPLHF. The chain joins TRBV6-6 to TRBJ1-6, with 7 bases identical to TRBD1. CDR1 is MNHNY, CDR2 SVGAGI, per germline (reference sequence). This CDR3 has 14 amino acids. Trimming took 4 bases from V and 9 from J; bases not matched to a gene: 6.